This entry lists 11 T cell receptor beta chains sequenced from one sample in a study of blood T cell repertoires in COVID-19. The table came from immunoSEQ multiplex PCR; TCRdb's copy has only in-frame clones and leaves some out. The table records some 200,000 clones, roughly 82% of them present only once. Material for sequencing was PBMCs or T cells enriched from blood (not recorded which). The source is a woman aged 55-70 years with acute COVID-19.

The J gene is TRBJ1-2, the V gene TRBV6-5; 9 bases fit TRBD1. J was trimmed by 5 bases and V by 6 bases; bases with no gene match: 7. CDR3 length: 14 residues. Looked up from germline, CDR1 is MNHEY and CDR2 is SVGAGI. The CDR3 loop is CASRGQGITYGYTF. CDR3 bases: TGTGCCAGCAGGGGACAGGGAATTACTTATGGCTACACCTTC.

The CDR3 region is CASSEKSRGIFSYNEQFF. The CDR3 DNA reads TGTGCCAGCAGCGAAAAATCTAGGGGTATTTTCTCCTACAATGAGCAGTTCTTC. This chain uses TRBV25-1 with TRBJ2-1; D may be TRBD1 (5 bases). The germline V and J ends were trimmed by 6 bases and 0 bases, with 21 bases remaining between them. Per germline, CDR1 MGHDK and CDR2 SYGVNS. CDR3 size: 18 residues.

In DNA form, the CDR3 reads TGTGCCAGCAGTTTGGATGGGGCGGAAGGTGAAGCTTTCTTT. It translates to CASSLDGAEGEAFF. The chain uses TRBV28 and TRBJ1-1; weak D call: TRBD1 (5 bases). The V end was cut by 3 bases, the J end by 7 bases, with 15 bases between. CDR3 size: 14 residues. CDR1 and CDR2 from the germline V gene are MDHEN and SYDVKM.

The genes are TRBV4-3 and TRBJ1-2; 10 positions match TRBD1. V shed 3 bases, J shed 8 bases, and the junction held 12 bases outside the gene matches. CDR1 and CDR2 (germline): LGHNA, YSLEER. There are 16 residues in the CDR3. CDR3 protein: CASSHSGDRGVAGYTF. The CDR3 DNA is TGCGCCAGCAGCCACTCTGGGGACAGGGGAGTTGCAGGCTACACCTTC.

CDR3 sequence reads: CASNRDSYGYTF. CDR3 sequence (DNA): TGTGCCAGCAACCGGGACAGCTATGGCTACACCTTC. V and J are TRBV6-1 and TRBJ1-2; 7 bases map to TRBD1. This CDR3 is 12 amino acids long. Trimming cost V 7 bases and J 4 bases; bases outside gene matches: 3. In germline, CDR1 is MNHNS, CDR2 SASEGT.

This clone was detected a few times. The V call is TRBV28, the J call TRBJ2-2; D is possibly TRBD1 (5 bases). This CDR3 is built from 15 residues. V lost 3 bases and J 3 bases, leaving 11 bases between the germline ends. The germline CDR1 and CDR2 sequences are MDHEN and SYDVKM. DNA for the CDR3: TGTGCCAGCAGTTTCTTATCAGGGCACACCGGGGAGCTGTTTTTT. Translated: CASSFLSGHTGELFF.

Only one count was recorded for this clone. The chain has TRBV6-4 and TRBJ2-3; TRBD1 matches at 8 bases. The CDR3 has 15 amino acids. The J segment lost 8 bases and the V segment lost 0 bases, leaving 7 bases of the junction unmatched. The V gene's germline CDR1 is MRHNA and CDR2 SNTAGT. Written as DNA, the CDR3 is TGTGCCAGCAGTGACTCCCCAGGGGGCCTAGGTACGCAGTATTTT. It translates to CASSDSPGGLGTQYF.

J is TRBJ2-7 and V is TRBV9; 11 positions match TRBD2. CDR3 size: 18 residues. From germline, CDR1 is SGDLS and CDR2 YYNGEE. After removal of 0 bases from V and 3 bases from J, the junction contained 11 bases not matched to a gene. The CDR3 DNA is TGTGCCAGCAGCGTAGGGTCTAGCGGGAGGCTAAGCATCTACGAGCAGTACTTC. Its translation: CASSVGSSGRLSIYEQYF. Full variable domain (rest looked up from reference TRBV9 and TRBJ2-7): DSGVTQTPKHLITATGQRVTLRCSPRSGDLSVYWYQQSLDQGLQFLIQYYNGEERAKGNILERFSAQQFPDLHSELNLSSLELGDSALYFCASSVGSSGRLSIYEQYFGPGTRLTVT.

J is TRBJ2-3 and V is TRBV7-2; TRBD1 agrees at 9 bases. The CDR3 has 18 amino acids. Per the germline V gene, CDR1 is SGHTA and CDR2 is FQGNSA. V shed 5 bases, J shed 1 base, and the junction held 13 bases outside the gene matches. The CDR3 here is CASSLTYPGTGRTDTQYF. CDR3 DNA sequence: TGTGCCAGCAGCCTAACATACCCCGGGACAGGGCGCACAGATACGCAGTATTTT.

This clone came up a few times. The chain links TRBV19 to TRBJ1-4; 7 nucleotides align to TRBD1. This CDR3 is 19 amino acids long. Trimming removed 7 bases from V and 1 base from J; junction bases left unmatched: 18. The germline gives CDR1 LNHDA, CDR2 SQIVND (reference sequence). The CDR3 DNA reads as TGTGCCAGTACTCCTGGGGCCCAAGGGGGCCGGAGAACTAATGAAAAACTGTTTTTT. It yields the protein CASTPGAQGGRRTNEKLFF.

The CDR3 DNA is TGTGCCAGCAGCCCCCTAAGGACAGACAATGAGCAGTTCTTC. It is translated as CASSPLRTDNEQFF. The chain combines TRBV7-8 with TRBJ2-1, with a weak D call TRBD1 (6 bases). The V gene lost 5 bases and the J gene lost 5 bases, with 13 bases spanning the gap. Germline V gives CDR1 SGHVS, CDR2 FQNEAQ. This CDR3 has 14 amino acids.